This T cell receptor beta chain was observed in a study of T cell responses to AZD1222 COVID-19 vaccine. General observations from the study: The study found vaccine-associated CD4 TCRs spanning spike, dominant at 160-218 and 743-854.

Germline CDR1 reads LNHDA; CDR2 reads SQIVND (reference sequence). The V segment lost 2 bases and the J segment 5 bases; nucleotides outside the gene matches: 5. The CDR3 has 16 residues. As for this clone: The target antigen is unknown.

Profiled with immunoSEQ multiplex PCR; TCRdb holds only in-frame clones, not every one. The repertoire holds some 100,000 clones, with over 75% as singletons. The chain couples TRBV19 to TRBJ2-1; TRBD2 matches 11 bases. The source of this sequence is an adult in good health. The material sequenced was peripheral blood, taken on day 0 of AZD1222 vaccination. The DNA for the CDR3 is TGTGCCAGTAGTATATTTAGCGGGGGGGTACACAATGAGCAGTTCTTC. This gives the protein CASSIFSGGVHNEQFF.